This note documents a single T cell receptor (beta chain) sequence. The junction departs from germline at one end; a sequencing error may be responsible. These data come from a study of cytomegalovirus exposure and HLA in healthy donors. Some clones are missing from TCRdb's copy, which holds only in-frame ones; the method was immunoSEQ multiplex PCR. The table includes fewer than 150,000 clones, roughly 82% detected once. The CDR3 runs 12 residues. The V gene's germline CDR1 is MNHEY and CDR2 SMNVEV (reference sequence). The V call is TRBV27, the J call TRBJ2-3; TRBD2 might be the D (6 bases). The sequence was obtained from a man younger than 35 in good health and CMV-seronegative. The sample comprised PBMCs. CDR3 coding DNA: TGTGCCAGCACTTTAGCGGCAGATACGCAGTATTTT. Protein: CASTLAADTQYF.